This T cell receptor beta chain was identified in a study of blood T cell repertoires in COVID-19. Study-level background: The United States, Italy and Spain provided the acute and convalescent COVID-19 samples. Sources were T cells, B-cell-depleted T cells, or PBMCs; the material itself was cDNA or gDNA.

Trimming at V came to 1 base and at J to 6 bases, leaving 11 bases not matched to a gene. The CDR3 is 15 amino acids. Germline CDR1 and CDR2: GTSNPN and SVGIG (reference sequence). As processed by the authors: The authors estimated nucleated cell counts from reference gene primer amplification. TCRdb's copy holds only in-frame clones and misses some; the assay was immunoSEQ multiplex PCR. V, J and clone size were drawn from that table, and D and trimming were deduced from the DNA. This table has 110,000 to 150,000 clones, around 85% appearing once. The receptor comes from a man over 45 with acute or convalescent COVID-19. The specimen was peripheral blood. J is TRBJ1-2 and V is TRBV30; 7 bases map to TRBD1. The chain's CDR3 is CAWSGGPGQSNGYTF. The CDR3 DNA sequence: TGTGCCTGGAGTGGGGGCCCGGGACAGTCTAATGGCTACACCTTC.